The 30 T cell receptor beta chains given below trace back to one sample, sequenced in a study of shared clonotypes between healthy human individuals. Only in-frame clones appear in the TCRdb table, and some are missing; sequencing was by immunoSEQ multiplex PCR. The sample yields about 990,000 clones, about 84% seen once. Sequenced: memory CD4+ T cells from PBMCs. Subset denoted: CD45RA-negative fraction. The source of these receptors is a man younger than 35 in good health. Some clones in this sample may be carry-over from other donors' samples.

The V and J genes are TRBV11-2 and TRBJ2-1, with D possibly matching TRBD2 (7 bases). The CDR3 is made up of 17 amino acids. The V and J ends lost 4 bases and 2 bases respectively, with 18 bases between them. Germline CDR1 and CDR2: SGHAT and FQNNGV. Here the CDR3 DNA reads TGTGCCAGCAGCTCCGTCCAACAGGGAGGGGCCTACAATGAGCAGTTCTTC. Translated, it gives CASSSVQQGGAYNEQFF.

The rearrangement joins TRBV7-2 to TRBJ2-7, with TRBD1 matching over 8 bases. Germline lookup yields CDR1 SGHTA and CDR2 FQGNSA. The CDR3 covers 14 residues. With 6 bases clipped from V and 0 bases from J, the junction kept 4 bases outside the gene matches. CDR3 bases: TGTGCCAGCAGATACCAGGGGGCCTCCTACGAGCAGTACTTC. Its translation is CASRYQGASYEQYF.

V usage is TRBV28 and J usage is TRBJ1-4, with a possible D match to TRBD1 (6 bases). The CDR3 runs to 13 residues. V lost 11 bases, J lost 7 bases, and 17 bases lay in between. CDR1 and CDR2 from the germline V gene are MDHEN and SYDVKM. The CDR3 is CAVWGADGEKLFF. CDR3 nucleotides: TGTGCCGTGTGGGGGGCGGATGGTGAAAAACTGTTTTTT. The whole variable domain, remainder taken from reference TRBV28 and TRBJ1-4, is DVKVTQSSRYLVKRTGEKVFLECVQDMDHENMFWYRQDPGLGLRLIYFSYDVKMKEKGDIPEGYSVSREKKERFSLILESASTNQTSMYLCAVWGADGEKLFFGSGTQLSVL.

This chain links TRBV7-9 with TRBJ2-7, with D maybe TRBD1 (5 bases). V was pared by 2 bases and J by 5 bases, with 13 bases between. Germline values: CDR1 SEHNR, CDR2 FQNEAQ (reference sequence). This CDR3 region has 14 residues. The DNA for the CDR3 is TGTGCCAGCAGCTTACTGGGGCTGGGGCACGAGCAGTACTTC. Its protein is CASSLLGLGHEQYF.

The rearrangement uses TRBV28 and TRBJ1-1; a weak D match, TRBD1 (5 bases). From germline, CDR1 is MDHEN and CDR2 SYDVKM. V was shortened by 5 bases and J by 3 bases, with 16 bases between the two germline ends. The CDR3 runs to 15 residues. In DNA, the CDR3 is TGTGCCAGCAGTATCCTTGGGGCTGAGGACACTGAAGCTTTCTTT. Protein sequence: CASSILGAEDTEAFF.

The chain links TRBV21-1 to TRBJ1-2; TRBD1, as called in the table, went unchecked against the DNA. TRBV21-1 is a pseudogene segment. This CDR3 contains 15 residues. Written as DNA, the CDR3 is TGTGCCAGCAGCCTAAGGACAGGGGCTAACTATGGCTACACCTTC. It codes for CASSLRTGANYGYTF.

The rearrangement joins TRBV5-4 to TRBJ2-2; possible D gene TRBD1, 5 bases. Trimming took off 4 bases at V and 4 bases at J, with 17 bases between the two ends. The CDR3 has 16 residues. The germline V gene encodes CDR1 SGHNT and CDR2 YYREEE (reference sequence). The CDR3 nucleotides are TGTGCCAGCAGCCCTGGACAAGCCGATGGCACCGGGGAGCTGTTTTTT. Translation: CASSPGQADGTGELFF.

The gene calls are TRBV28 and TRBJ1-2; D ambiguous. CDR1 and CDR2 from the germline V gene are MDHEN and SYDVKM. Trimming stripped 1 base from V and 4 bases from J, with 13 bases between. There are 15 residues in the CDR3. The CDR3 DNA is TGTGCCAGCAGTTTATACGACGGCAGAGCCTATGGCTACACCTTC. It codes for CASSLYDGRAYGYTF.

This clone was observed a few times. This chain joins TRBV5-4 and TRBJ1-1; unclear D gene. The V gene lost 2 bases and the J gene lost 2 bases, with 7 bases spanning the gap. This CDR3 contains 13 residues. Germline V gene data show CDR1 as SGHNT and CDR2 as YYREEE (reference sequence). The CDR3 protein is CASSFVHNTEAFF. The CDR3 region has the DNA TGTGCCAGCAGCTTTGTCCATAACACTGAAGCTTTCTTT.

As to this clone: At the DNA level, this CDR3 is encoded by other sequences in the same sample as well. This chain connects TRBV6-6 to TRBJ1-1; D is possibly TRBD1 (5 bases). The CDR3 runs 16 residues. Trimming removed 0 bases at V and 4 bases at J, with 15 bases between. Germline lookup yields CDR1 MNHNY and CDR2 SVGAGI (reference sequence). The CDR3 coding sequence is TGTGCCAGCAGTTACTCGAGGGGTCCGGGGCGCACTGAAGCTTTCTTT. It is translated as CASSYSRGPGRTEAFF.

This clone was observed a handful of times. The V gene is TRBV2, the J gene TRBJ2-5; D is perhaps TRBD2 (6 bases). CDR3 length: 11 residues. The ends were cut back, 7 bases at V and 7 bases at J, with 10 bases in the middle. Germline CDR1 and CDR2: SNHLY and FYNNEI. CDR3 DNA sequence: TGTGCCAGCATCCAGGAGGGGACCCAGTACTTC. Its translation is CASIQEGTQYF.

This clone is a singleton in its sample. The chain couples TRBV5-4 to TRBJ1-2; 7 bases fit TRBD1. The CDR3 spans 14 residues. Germline assignment: CDR1 SGHNT and CDR2 YYREEE (reference sequence). With 4 bases clipped from V and 4 bases from J, the junction kept 7 bases outside the gene matches. The CDR3: CASSQTGTSYGYTF. The CDR3 coding sequence is TGTGCCAGCAGCCAGACAGGGACCTCCTATGGCTACACCTTC.

V and J are TRBV30 and TRBJ1-2; a weak D match, TRBD1 (5 bases). The germline V and J ends were trimmed by 3 bases and 4 bases, with 15 bases remaining between them. The CDR3 has 14 residues. Looked up from germline, CDR1 is GTSNPN and CDR2 is SVGIG (reference sequence). The CDR3 DNA reads TGTGCCTGGAGAGTGGGGAGGGGCCCCTATGGCTACACCTTC. Residues: CAWRVGRGPYGYTF.

Worth noting for this clone: A far larger clone is off by one base, so a read error is likely. The chain couples TRBV6-6 to TRBJ1-1; TRBD1 agrees at 8 bases. The CDR3 covers 15 residues. V lost 2 bases to trimming and J lost 6 bases; unmatched junction nucleotides: 8. The germline CDR1 and CDR2 sequences are MNHNY and SVGAGI (reference sequence). CDR3 sequence reads: CASSYDRDRSAEAFF. DNA for the CDR3: TGTGCCAGCAGTTACGACCGGGACAGGTCTGCTGAAGCTTTCTTT.

The V call is TRBV5-8, the J call TRBJ2-7; 13 bases map to TRBD2. The CDR3 is 15 amino acids. The germline V gene has CDR1 SGHTS and CDR2 YDEGEE. The V gene end was trimmed by 4 bases and the J gene end by 13 bases; junction bases not matched to a gene: 14. The CDR3 is CASSPTLSGTSGTYF. CDR3 sequence (DNA): TGTGCCAGCAGCCCCACCCTTTCCGGGACTAGCGGGACTTACTTC.

A remark on this clone: The sample carries other DNA sequences with the same CDR3. The genes are TRBV7-2 and TRBJ2-2; D is uncertain. Trimming shortened V by 0 bases and J by 9 bases, and 5 bases separated the two germline ends. The CDR3 sequence is 12 residues long. CDR1 and CDR2 (germline): SGHTA, FQGNSA. The DNA for the CDR3 is TGTGCCAGCAGCTTAGCGAGCCGGGAGCTGTTTTTT. Its translation is CASSLASRELFF.

Comment on this clone: This may come from a read error, since a much larger clone is one base off. The genes are TRBV10-3 and TRBJ2-7; D remains unclear. CDR3 length: 12 residues. The germline gives CDR1 ENHRY, CDR2 SYGVKD. V gave up 5 bases and J gave up 4 bases, with 9 bases separating them. CDR3 sequence reads: CAISNLAYEQYF. The DNA for the CDR3 is TGTGCCATCAGTAATTTAGCTTACGAGCAGTACTTC.

This chain joins TRBV11-2 and TRBJ2-7; 8 bases match TRBD2. With 2 bases clipped from V and 2 bases from J, the junction kept 14 bases outside the gene matches. The CDR3 sequence is 18 residues long. Germline-derived CDR1 and CDR2 are SGHAT and FQNNGV. This CDR3 reads CASSLRDALAGTPYEQYF. The DNA for the CDR3 is TGTGCCAGCAGCTTAAGGGATGCCCTAGCGGGTACTCCCTACGAGCAGTACTTC.

The chain uses TRBV9 and TRBJ2-3; D is tentatively TRBD1 or TRBD2 (5 bases each). The CDR3 is made up of 15 amino acids. V was shortened by 0 bases and J by 7 bases, with 15 bases between the two germline ends. Germline V CDR1 and CDR2: SGDLS, YYNGEE. The CDR3 nucleotides are TGTGCCAGCAGCGTAGCTGGGGCTAGCCGGCATACGCAGTATTTT. This codes for CASSVAGASRHTQYF.

The chain couples TRBV25-1 to TRBJ1-5; 8 bases fit TRBD1. The trim removed 10 bases at V and 0 bases at J, leaving 14 bases unmatched. The CDR3 extends over 17 amino acids. Germline V gene data show CDR1 as MGHDK and CDR2 as SYGVNS. DNA of the CDR3: TGTGCCACCCTCTGGACAGGGAGAGGGTATAGCAATCAGCCCCAGCATTTT. This encodes CATLWTGRGYSNQPQHF.

This clone was picked up a small number of times. V and J are TRBV11-1 and TRBJ1-1; D gene ambiguous. V was shortened by 6 bases and J by 0 bases, with 17 bases between the two germline ends. This CDR3 contains 16 residues. Germline CDR1 SGHAT, CDR2 FQDESV (reference sequence). The CDR3 spells CASRFFSPPMNTEAFF. CDR3 bases: TGTGCCAGCAGATTTTTCTCCCCGCCCATGAACACTGAAGCTTTCTTT.

J is TRBJ1-1 and V is TRBV18, with D possibly being TRBD1 (5 bases). Between the trimmed V and J ends, which lost 2 bases and 1 base, there was a span of 11 bases. The CDR3 is 15 amino acids. Germline values: CDR1 KGHSH, CDR2 LQKENI. CDR3 residues: CASSPGQGGNTEAFF. The CDR3 DNA reads TGTGCCAGCTCACCAGGGCAGGGAGGGAACACTGAAGCTTTCTTT.

The chain combines TRBV6-5 with TRBJ2-3; D possibly uses TRBD1 or TRBD2 (5 bases each). This CDR3 contains 15 residues. V was trimmed by 6 bases and J by 3 bases, leaving 16 bases between them. Looked up from germline, CDR1 is MNHEY and CDR2 is SVGAGI. The chain's CDR3 is CASSTSGTATDTQYF. The CDR3 coding sequence is TGTGCCAGCAGCACTTCCGGGACCGCTACAGATACGCAGTATTTT.

The chain uses TRBV5-1 and TRBJ2-5, with TRBD1 identical over 7 bases. CDR1 and CDR2 from the germline V gene are SGHRS and YFSETQ. This CDR3 has 14 residues. V trimming: 2 bases; J trimming: 5 bases; junction bases outside the gene matches: 6. The chain's CDR3 is CASSLTGVMETQYF. The CDR3 DNA reads TGCGCCAGCAGCTTAACAGGGGTTATGGAGACCCAGTACTTC.

The rearrangement uses TRBV4-1 and TRBJ2-4; 12 positions match TRBD1. Germline CDR1 and CDR2: MGHRA and YSYEKL. Unmatched junction bases numbered 7, after V lost 2 bases and J lost 8 bases. The CDR3 runs to 16 residues. This CDR3 reads CASSQQGQGATDIQYF. CDR3 DNA: TGCGCCAGCAGCCAACAGGGACAGGGGGCGACGGACATTCAGTACTTC.

The CDR3 reads CASSIYGENTIYF. The CDR3 bases are TGTGCCAGCAGCATTTACGGGGAAAACACCATATATTTT. This chain connects TRBV2 to TRBJ1-3; D uncertain. The CDR3 totals 13 residues. Germline values: CDR1 SNHLY, CDR2 FYNNEI. Trimming took off 6 bases at V and 6 bases at J, with 12 bases between the two ends.

The chain joins TRBV28 to TRBJ2-1; D not certain. The CDR3 is 16 amino acids. Trimming cost V 6 bases and J 0 bases, with 15 bases left between them. CDR1 is MDHEN, CDR2 SYDVKM, per germline. The DNA for the CDR3 is TGTGCCAGCAGGAGGAAGACGGTTAGCTCCTACAATGAGCAGTTCTTC. Its translation: CASRRKTVSSYNEQFF. The complete variable domain, with remaining parts taken from reference TRBV28 and TRBJ2-1, reads DVKVTQSSRYLVKRTGEKVFLECVQDMDHENMFWYRQDPGLGLRLIYFSYDVKMKEKGDIPEGYSVSREKKERFSLILESASTNQTSMYLCASRRKTVSSYNEQFFGPGTRLTVL.

As for this clone: Additional DNA sequences in this sample encode the identical CDR3. The chain couples TRBV18 to TRBJ1-4; D unclear. Germline V lookup: CDR1 KGHSH, CDR2 LQKENI. V dropped 1 base and J dropped 0 bases, with 6 bases sitting between them. This CDR3 region has 15 residues. CDR3 residues: CASSPRTATNEKLFF. The CDR3 DNA sequence: TGTGCCAGCTCACCACGGACGGCAACTAATGAAAAACTGTTTTTT.

The rearrangement joins TRBV5-4 to TRBJ2-7; no clear D. The CDR3 spans 13 residues. V dropped 1 base and J dropped 5 bases, with 10 bases sitting between them. The germline V gene encodes CDR1 SGHNT and CDR2 YYREEE (reference sequence). The CDR3 is CASSLTQSDEQYF. The CDR3 DNA is TGTGCCAGCAGCTTGACGCAGTCCGACGAGCAGTACTTC.

This sequence joins TRBV18 and TRBJ2-7, with D perhaps given as TRBD1 or TRBD2 (7 bases each). CDR3 length: 15 amino acids. The germline V gene has CDR1 KGHSH and CDR2 LQKENI. V lost 3 bases and J lost 5, with 17 bases in between. CDR3 DNA: TGTGCCAGCTCACCCCAGAACAGGGGAGGGAACGAGCAGTACTTC. Its translation is CASSPQNRGGNEQYF.